The clone carrying this T cell receptor beta chain was seen at least ten times. As yet, its antigen is unknown. This specimen belongs to a study of neurological immune-mediated disorders. Points from the study as a whole: According to phylogenetic grouping, one related-CDR3 cluster, a possible signature, contained the repertoires of 18 of 34 multiple sclerosis patients. Multiple sclerosis, the disease with the least TCR clonal expansion, fell below healthy controls, whereas HTLV-1-associated myelopathy showed the most.

Stored at -80 C, 2 million PBMCs were the source of the unsorted libraries. 5'RACE with 10-nucleotide random UMIs produced the cDNA. TCRdb re-analysed the 5' RACE reads in MiXCR, keeping a single row per CDR3 protein. The sample holds approximately 82,000 distinct CDR3 sequences, approximately 2.4% seen once. The CDR3 is 12 amino acids. Trimming removed 2 bases at V and 4 bases at J, with 8 bases between. Germline CDR1 and CDR2: DFQATT and SNEGSKA (reference sequence). The TCR sequence derives from a woman aged 30 to 39 with multiple sclerosis. Sequencing was performed on PBMCs. This chain joins TRBV20-1 and TRBJ2-5; no reliable D call. CDR3 residues: CSARYGVETQYF. Written as DNA, the CDR3 is TGCAGTGCTAGATACGGCGTAGAGACCCAGTACTTC.